The present entry profiles one TCR beta chain with its context. Its specificity is not known. Flow cytometry had shown expanded CD8+CD57+ cells in the patients chosen for sequencing. Patient blood was sampled before any therapy had been received. The sample is drawn from a study of CD8+CD57+ T cells in acquired aplastic anemia. Study-level results: Patients and controls turned out to have roughly 31 CD8+ CDR3 sequences in common. CD8+ Simpson's diversity showed no significant patient-control difference.

TCR beta VDJ and CDR3 profiles were obtained from a genomic DNA template. MiXCR, run by TCRdb on the reads, gives a single entry per CDR3 protein. The data contain 150,000 to 200,000 distinct CDR3 sequences, less than 60% of them singletons. Sample: sorted CD4+, CD8+, or CD8+CD57+ T cells (not recorded which) from PBMCs. The receptor was isolated from a human donor with aplastic anemia.

CDR3 coding DNA: TGCAGCGTTGTACAGAATGAAAAACTGTTTTTT. It encodes CSVVQNEKLFF. The chain carries TRBV29-1 and TRBJ1-4; D call uncertain. Germline V CDR1 and CDR2: SQVTM, ANQGSEA. The CDR3 consists of 11 residues. V shed 4 bases and J shed 5 bases, with 5 bases lying between them.